Presented here are 8 T cell receptor beta chains from one specimen sequenced in a study of shared T cell receptors in the human thymus. Some clones are missing from TCRdb's copy, which holds only in-frame ones; the method was immunoSEQ multiplex PCR. The sample includes hundreds of thousands of clones, 70% to 90% of them seen just once. The sample was also reused in another study, on human thymus T cells.

The sample consisted of thymocytes. Receptors were obtained from a girl under three years old with a congenital heart defect.

This clone was counted between two and nine times. The rearrangement uses TRBV11-2 and TRBJ2-3; D possibly corresponds to TRBD2 (7 bases). This CDR3 region has 16 residues. Trimming left V 4 bases short and J 4 bases short, with 18 bases between. Germline V gene sequence: CDR1 SGHAT, CDR2 FQNNGV. For the CDR3, the DNA is TGTGCCAGCAGCTCACAGGGACTACTAGCCCCAGATACGCAGTATTTT. Its protein product is CASSSQGLLAPDTQYF.

The rearrangement links TRBV25-1 to TRBJ1-2; 8 bases match TRBD1. The CDR3 has 14 residues. V gave up 2 bases and J gave up 5 bases; unmatched junction bases: 4. CDR1 MGHDK and CDR2 SYGVNS come from the germline V gene. The CDR3 reads CASSELDRDYGYTF. The DNA of the CDR3 is TGTGCCAGCAGTGAACTGGACAGGGATTATGGCTACACCTTC.

This sequence joins TRBV7-6 and TRBJ2-1; the D gene is possibly TRBD2 (7 bases). The CDR3 extends over 16 amino acids. Trimming cost V 5 bases and J 0 bases, with 14 bases left between them. Germline-derived CDR1 and CDR2 are SGHVS and FNYEAQ. CDR3 sequence: CASSPRGGSSYNEQFF. The DNA of the CDR3 is TGTGCCAGCAGCCCGAGGGGGGGAAGCTCCTACAATGAGCAGTTCTTC.

The chain couples TRBV5-5 to TRBJ1-5; 7 bases are a match to TRBD1. The CDR3 loop spans 16 amino acids. V lost 3 bases, J lost 4 bases, and 10 bases stayed unmatched. Germline CDR1 SGHKS, CDR2 YYEKEE (reference sequence). DNA for the CDR3: TGTGCCAGCAGCTGCCACCCGGACAGGCAGAATCAGCCCCAGCATTTT. Its translation is CASSCHPDRQNQPQHF. Combining the CDR3 with reference TRBV5-5 and TRBJ1-5 gives the whole variable domain DAGVTQSPTHLIKTRGQQVTLRCSPISGHKSVSWYQQVLGQGPQFIFQYYEKEERGRGNFPDRFSARQFPNYSSELNVNALLLGDSALYLCASSCHPDRQNQPQHFGDGTRLSIL.

A remark on this clone: At the DNA level, this CDR3 is encoded by other sequences in the same sample as well. The chain recombines TRBV5-4 with TRBJ1-6; D call uncertain. CDR3 length: 15 amino acids. From germline, CDR1 is SGHNT and CDR2 YYREEE (reference sequence). With 4 bases removed from V and 0 bases from J, the gap between germline ends came to 8 bases. The CDR3 DNA follows: TGTGCCAGCAGCCTAGGGAGCTCCTATAATTCACCCCTCCACTTT. Protein: CASSLGSSYNSPLHF.

This clone was counted a single time. This chain joins TRBV7-2 and TRBJ1-2; 10 bases match TRBD1. The length of the CDR3 is 15 residues. The V and J ends lost 3 bases and 8 bases, in that order; junction bases with no gene match: 9. Germline V gene lookup returns CDR1 SGHTA and CDR2 FQGNSA. CDR3 bases: TGTGCCAGCAGCTTCCTGGACAGGGGGGGTTGGGGCTACACCTTC. It encodes CASSFLDRGGWGYTF.

J is TRBJ1-1 and V is TRBV7-2, with D tentatively TRBD1 (5 bases). Trimming removed 6 bases from V and 5 bases from J, with 16 bases in between. This CDR3 has 14 amino acids. Germline V CDR1 and CDR2: SGHTA, FQGNSA. The CDR3 spells CASSPQGWGTEAFF. CDR3 nucleotide sequence: TGTGCCAGCAGTCCTCAGGGCTGGGGAACTGAAGCTTTCTTT.

The chain links TRBV12-5 to TRBJ1-1; 8 bases map to TRBD1. V was clipped by 7 bases and J by 10 bases; unmatched bases: 8. Per germline, CDR1 LGHNT and CDR2 FRNRAP. The CDR3 contains 12 residues. This CDR3 is CASAPDRDGAFF. DNA of the CDR3: TGTGCTAGTGCCCCGGACAGGGACGGAGCTTTCTTT. Variable domain in full (rest from reference TRBV12-5 and TRBJ1-1): DARVTQTPRHKVTEMGQEVTMRCQPILGHNTVFWYRQTMMQGLELLAYFRNRAPLDDSGMPKDRFSAEMPDATLATLKIQPSEPRDSAVYFCASAPDRDGAFFGQGTRLTVV.